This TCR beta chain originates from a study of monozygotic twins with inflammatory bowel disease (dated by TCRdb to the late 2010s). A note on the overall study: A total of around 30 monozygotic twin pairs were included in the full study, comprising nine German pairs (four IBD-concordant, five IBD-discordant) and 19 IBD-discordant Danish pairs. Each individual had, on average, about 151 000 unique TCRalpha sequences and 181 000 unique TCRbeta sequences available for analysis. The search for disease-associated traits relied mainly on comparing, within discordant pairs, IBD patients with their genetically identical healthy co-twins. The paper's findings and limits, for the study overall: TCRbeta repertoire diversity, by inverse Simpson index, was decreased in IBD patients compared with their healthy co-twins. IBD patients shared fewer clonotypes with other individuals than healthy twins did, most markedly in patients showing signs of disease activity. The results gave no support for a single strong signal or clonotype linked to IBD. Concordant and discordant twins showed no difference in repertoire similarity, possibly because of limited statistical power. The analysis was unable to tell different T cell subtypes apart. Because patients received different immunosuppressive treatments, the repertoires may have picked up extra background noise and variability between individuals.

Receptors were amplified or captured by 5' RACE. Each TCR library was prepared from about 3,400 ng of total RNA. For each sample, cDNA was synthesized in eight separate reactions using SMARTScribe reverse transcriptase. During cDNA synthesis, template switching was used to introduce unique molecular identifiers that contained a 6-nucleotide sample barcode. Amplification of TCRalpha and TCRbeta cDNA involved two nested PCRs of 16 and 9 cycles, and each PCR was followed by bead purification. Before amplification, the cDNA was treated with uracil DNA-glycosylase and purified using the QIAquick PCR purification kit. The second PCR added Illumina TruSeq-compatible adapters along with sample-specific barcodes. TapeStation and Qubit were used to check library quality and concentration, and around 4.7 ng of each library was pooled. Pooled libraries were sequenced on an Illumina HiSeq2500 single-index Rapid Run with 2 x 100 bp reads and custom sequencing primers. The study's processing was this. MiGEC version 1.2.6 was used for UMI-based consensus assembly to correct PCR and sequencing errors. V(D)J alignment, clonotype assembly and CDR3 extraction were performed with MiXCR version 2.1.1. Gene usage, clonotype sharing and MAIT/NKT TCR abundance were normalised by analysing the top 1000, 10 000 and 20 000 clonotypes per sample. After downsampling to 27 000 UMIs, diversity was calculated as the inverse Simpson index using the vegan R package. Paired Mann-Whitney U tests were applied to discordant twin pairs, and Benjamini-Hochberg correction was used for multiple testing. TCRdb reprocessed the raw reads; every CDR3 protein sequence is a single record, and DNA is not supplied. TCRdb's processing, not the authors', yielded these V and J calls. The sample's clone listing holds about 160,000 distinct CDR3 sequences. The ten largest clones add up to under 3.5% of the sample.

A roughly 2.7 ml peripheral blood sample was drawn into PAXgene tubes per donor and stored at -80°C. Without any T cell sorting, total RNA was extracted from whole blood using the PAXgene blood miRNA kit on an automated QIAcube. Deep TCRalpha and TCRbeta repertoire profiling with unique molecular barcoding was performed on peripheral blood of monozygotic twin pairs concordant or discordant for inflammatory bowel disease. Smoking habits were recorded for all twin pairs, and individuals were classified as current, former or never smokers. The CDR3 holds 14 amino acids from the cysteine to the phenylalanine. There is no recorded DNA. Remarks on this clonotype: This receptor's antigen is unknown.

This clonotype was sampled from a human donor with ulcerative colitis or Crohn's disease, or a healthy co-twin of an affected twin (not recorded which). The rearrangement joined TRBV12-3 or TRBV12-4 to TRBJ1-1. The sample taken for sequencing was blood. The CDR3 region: CASSPHGHDTEAFF.